The 19 T cell receptor beta chains presented below share a single source sample, sequenced in a study of T-cell reconstitution after alpha-beta-depleted transplantation in children. Construction of the TCRbeta library involved unique molecular identifiers. Via MiXCR, TCRdb re-called the PCR reads, giving one row per CDR3 protein. This table has hundreds of thousands of distinct CDR3 sequences, about an eighth appearing once. The sample consisted of PBMCs, taken before TCRalphabeta/CD19-depleted stem cell transplant. These receptor sequences come from a girl aged 2-10 years with congenital amegakaryocytic thrombocytopenia, due to receive a stem cell transplant.

This clonotype was picked up many times. The J gene is TRBJ2-7, the V gene TRBV4-1; the match to TRBD2 covers 7 bases. The CDR3 length is 12 residues. V lost 5 bases to trimming and J lost 7 bases; unmatched junction nucleotides: 5. The germline V gene has CDR1 MGHRA and CDR2 YSYEKL. CDR3 protein: CASSSRGSEQYF. CDR3 coding DNA: TGCGCCAGCAGCTCCCGCGGGAGTGAGCAGTACTTC.

This clonotype came up many times. This chain joins TRBV20-1 and TRBJ2-5; TRBD2 agrees at 12 bases. The CDR3 length is 18 residues. V lost 0 bases to trimming and J lost 4 bases; unmatched junction nucleotides: 12. CDR1 DFQATT and CDR2 SNEGSKA come from the germline V gene (reference sequence). CDR3 in DNA: TGCAGTGCTAGAGATCTTAAACTAGCGGGAGGATCGAGAGAGACCCAGTACTTC. It codes for CSARDLKLAGGSRETQYF.

The rearrangement links TRBV5-1 to TRBJ2-5; TRBD1 or TRBD2 may be the D gene (5 bases each). The V end lost 3 bases, the J end lost 5 bases, and 17 bases lay between the germline ends. Germline V gene sequence: CDR1 SGHRS, CDR2 YFSETQ. The CDR3 consists of 15 residues. The CDR3 sequence: CASSSGTDTGETQYF. The CDR3 DNA reads as TGCGCCAGCAGCTCCGGGACGGATACGGGGGAGACCCAGTACTTC.

This clonotype was picked up many times. V is TRBV7-6 and J is TRBJ1-4; D gene unclear. V shed 0 bases and J shed 5 bases, with 13 bases lying between them. Germline values: CDR1 SGHVS, CDR2 FNYEAQ. The CDR3 loop spans 16 amino acids. Here the CDR3 DNA reads TGTGCCAGCAGCTTAGCGTATGGGTGGAGAAATGAAAAACTGTTTTTT. As protein: CASSLAYGWRNEKLFF.

This clonotype was counted at least ten times. The gene calls are TRBV7-9 and TRBJ1-5, with D possibly TRBD1 on 6 matching bases. CDR1 is SEHNR, CDR2 FQNEAQ, per germline (reference sequence). The CDR3 extends over 16 amino acids. V lost 4 bases, J lost 0 bases, and 13 bases lay in between. The CDR3 here is CASSSGQFDSNQPQHF. CDR3 DNA: TGTGCCAGCAGCTCAGGACAGTTCGATAGCAATCAGCCCCAGCATTTT.

The V and J genes are TRBV7-2 and TRBJ2-1; TRBD1 or TRBD2 may be the D gene (6 bases each). Germline V CDR1 and CDR2: SGHTA, FQGNSA. The CDR3 has 17 residues. Trimming cost V 2 bases and J 7 bases, with 21 bases left between them. CDR3 coding DNA: TGTGCCAGCAGCTTAAAATATGTAGGTAGCGGACAGAATGAGCAGTTCTTC. This translates into CASSLKYVGSGQNEQFF.

This clonotype was seen many times. The CDR3 here is CSAYQLAGEQYF. The CDR3 coding sequence is TGCAGTGCTTACCAACTAGCGGGAGAGCAGTACTTC. V usage is TRBV20-1 and J usage is TRBJ2-7, with TRBD2 matching over 10 bases. Germline trimming cut 5 bases from V and 7 bases from J; bases unmatched to any gene: 5. The CDR3 is 12 residues long. Germline assignment: CDR1 DFQATT and CDR2 SNEGSKA (reference sequence).

This clonotype was counted a few times. The chain combines TRBV27 with TRBJ2-1, with TRBD2 identical over 7 bases. The CDR3 runs to 14 residues. The germline V gene encodes CDR1 MNHEY and CDR2 SMNVEV (reference sequence). J gave up 8 bases and V 7 bases, and 11 bases lay outside the gene matches. The CDR3 region has the DNA TGTGCCAGCAAGGGAGGGCCGTATAGTCATGAGCAGTTCTTC. It translates to CASKGGPYSHEQFF.

This clonotype has more than one count but fewer than ten. The CDR3 sequence is CSARAPIADALFYEQYF. CDR3 in DNA: TGCAGTGCTAGAGCCCCAATAGCGGACGCTCTGTTCTACGAGCAGTACTTC. V and J are TRBV20-1 and TRBJ2-7; D might be TRBD2 (6 bases). The CDR3 has 17 amino acids. Germline V gene sequence: CDR1 DFQATT, CDR2 SNEGSKA (reference sequence). V lost 1 base and J lost 3, with 22 bases in between.

This clonotype was observed a few times. The chain carries TRBV7-3 and TRBJ2-3, with D perhaps TRBD2 (6 bases). CDR3 length: 20 amino acids. V was pared by 0 bases and J by 5 bases, with 27 bases between. The V gene's germline CDR1 is SGHTA and CDR2 FQGTGA. The CDR3 region is CASSLTVGRPVEGDGDTQYF. DNA for the CDR3: TGTGCCAGCAGCTTAACGGTCGGCCGACCAGTGGAGGGAGATGGAGATACGCAGTATTTT.

The chain joins TRBV15 to TRBJ2-2, with 7 positions matching TRBD1. The germline V gene has CDR1 LNHNV and CDR2 YYDKDF (reference sequence). The V segment lost 5 bases and the J segment 3 bases; nucleotides outside the gene matches: 12. This CDR3 is 17 amino acids long. The CDR3 reads CATSSRPGQLYTGELFF. In nucleotides, the CDR3 is TGTGCCACCAGCTCAAGACCGGGACAGCTCTACACCGGGGAGCTGTTTTTT.

This clonotype was detected a few times. The CDR3 region is CSARDLGKSHEQYF. CDR3 nucleotide sequence: TGCAGTGCTAGAGATCTGGGGAAGTCCCACGAGCAGTACTTC. The V gene is TRBV20-1, the J gene TRBJ2-7; no clear D gene. Trimming cost V 0 bases and J 5 bases, with 14 bases left between them. The CDR3 sequence is 14 residues long. Per the germline V gene, CDR1 is DFQATT and CDR2 is SNEGSKA (reference sequence).

This chain links TRBV7-2 with TRBJ2-3, with D unclear. The V and J ends lost 4 bases and 6 bases respectively, with 11 bases between them. Germline CDR1 SGHTA, CDR2 FQGNSA. The CDR3 length is 13 residues. This CDR3 reads CASSSWGGDTQYF. In DNA form, the CDR3 reads TGTGCCAGCAGCTCTTGGGGTGGCGATACGCAGTATTTT.

This clonotype was seen a handful of times. The rearrangement uses TRBV15 and TRBJ2-6, with D uncertain. The V end lost 0 bases, the J end lost 0 bases, and 6 bases lay between the germline ends. CDR1 and CDR2 from the germline V gene are LNHNV and YYDKDF (reference sequence). The CDR3 totals 16 residues. The DNA for the CDR3 is TGTGCCACCAGCAGAGAAACAGCCTCTGGGGCCAACGTCCTGACTTTC. Protein sequence: CATSRETASGANVLTF. Full variable domain (missing parts from reference TRBV15 and TRBJ2-6): DAMVIQNPRYQVTQFGKPVTLSCSQTLNHNVMYWYQQKSSQAPKLLFHYYDKDFNNEADTPDNFQSRRPNTSFCFLDIRSPGLGDTAMYLCATSRETASGANVLTFGAGSRLTVL.

There are many counts of this clonotype. The CDR3, as DNA: TGTGCCAGCAGTTACACCACAGGGAACGAGCAGTACTTC. Its translation is CASSYTTGNEQYF. The chain recombines TRBV6-6 with TRBJ2-7, with D possibly being TRBD1 (6 bases). V dropped 2 bases and J dropped 5 bases, with 10 bases sitting between them. Germline V lookup: CDR1 MNHNY, CDR2 SVGAGI (reference sequence). The CDR3 length is 13 residues.

At least ten counts were recorded for this clonotype. As DNA, the CDR3 is TGCAGTGCTAGAAAAGACGTGATGTCTTTCTTC. Its protein product is CSARKDVMSFF. The J gene is TRBJ2-1, the V gene TRBV20-1; the D is unclear. The V end lost 2 bases, the J end lost 16 bases, and 15 bases lay between the germline ends. The CDR3 contains 11 residues. CDR1 is DFQATT, CDR2 SNEGSKA, per germline (reference sequence).

This chain joins TRBV4-1 and TRBJ2-3; D uncertain. V gave up 1 base and J gave up 5 bases, with 13 bases separating them. The germline gives CDR1 MGHRA, CDR2 YSYEKL. This CDR3 is built from 15 residues. The CDR3: CASSQAERRGDTQYF. The CDR3 DNA is TGCGCCAGCAGCCAAGCTGAAAGGCGCGGAGATACGCAGTATTTT.

This clonotype showed up many times. This chain links TRBV6-5 with TRBJ1-1; weak D call: TRBD1 (6 bases). The CDR3 spans 15 residues. The germline V gene has CDR1 MNHEY and CDR2 SVGAGI. V shed 0 bases and J shed 13 bases, with 21 bases lying between them. The CDR3 is CASSYSLDRTTKGFF. CDR3 sequence (DNA): TGTGCCAGCAGTTACTCGCTGGACAGAACGACGAAGGGTTTCTTT.

This clonotype was picked up one time. J is TRBJ1-3 and V is TRBV27; 7 bases match TRBD1. The CDR3 sequence is 17 residues long. The ends lost 8 bases at V and 8 bases at J; junction bases unmatched: 21. Germline lookup yields CDR1 MNHEY and CDR2 SMNVEV (reference sequence). The CDR3 coding sequence is TGTGCCAGCCGATCCCTTCTACCGGGACAGTTTTTTGACACCATATATTTT. It codes for CASRSLLPGQFFDTIYF.